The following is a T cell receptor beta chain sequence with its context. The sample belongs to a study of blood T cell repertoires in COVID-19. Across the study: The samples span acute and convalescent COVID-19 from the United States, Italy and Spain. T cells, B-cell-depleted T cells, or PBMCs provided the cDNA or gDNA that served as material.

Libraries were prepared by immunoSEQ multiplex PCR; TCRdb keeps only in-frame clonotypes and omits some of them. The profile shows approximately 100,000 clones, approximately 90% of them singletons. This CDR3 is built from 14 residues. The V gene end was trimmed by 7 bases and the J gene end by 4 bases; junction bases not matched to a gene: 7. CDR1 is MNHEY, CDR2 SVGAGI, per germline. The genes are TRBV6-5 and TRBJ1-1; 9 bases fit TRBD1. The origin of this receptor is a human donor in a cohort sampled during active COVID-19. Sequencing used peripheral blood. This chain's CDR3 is CASIRDRATTEAFF. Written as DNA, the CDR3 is TGTGCCAGCATCCGGGACAGGGCAACCACTGAAGCTTTCTTT.